This T cell receptor (beta chain) was sequenced for a study of T-cell reconstitution after alpha-beta-depleted transplantation in children. Study-level results: Newly produced T cells mostly provided counts and TCRbeta diversity after one year, as hyperexpanded clones declined.

This CDR3 is built from 13 residues. Looked up from germline, CDR1 is SGHKS and CDR2 is YYEKEE (reference sequence). V was trimmed by 1 base and J by 3 bases, leaving 5 bases between them. This clonotype was seen ten or more times. Its antigen is currently unknown. As it was prepared, the TCRbeta library received unique molecular identifiers. TCRdb re-called the PCR reads with MiXCR, one entry per CDR3 protein. The sample includes 200,000 to 250,000 distinct CDR3 sequences, under 13% of them seen just once. The chain recombines TRBV5-5 with TRBJ1-3, with unresolved D. This clonotype was sampled from a child younger than two with acute myeloid leukemia, due to receive a stem cell transplant. Sequenced here: PBMCs, sampled before TCRalphabeta/CD19-depleted stem cell transplant. The chain's CDR3 is CASSLRYGNTIYF. In DNA, the CDR3 is TGTGCCAGCAGCTTGAGATATGGAAACACCATATATTTT.